This TCR beta chain was identified during a study of T cells in Graves' hyperthyroidism and ophthalmopathy. The CDR3 is 17 residues long. V lost 2 bases and J lost 0, with 11 bases in between. The V gene's germline CDR1 is SGHTA and CDR2 FQGTGA. It was RNA transcripts that yielded the amplified TCR beta CDR3 regions. When the TCR CDR3 underwent first-round RT-PCR, the HTBI primer set was used. Each CDR3 protein gets one entry after TCRdb re-called the multiplex PCR reads with MiXCR. The data show roughly 130,000 distinct CDR3 sequences, with 22% seen just once and around two thirds held by the top ten. This clonotype was observed at least ten times.

Sequenced material: blood. The rearrangement joins TRBV7-3 to TRBJ2-6; no clear D gene. The source of this sequence is a woman aged 45-59 years with Graves' hyperthyroidism that later progressed to Graves' ophthalmopathy. The CDR3, as DNA: TGTGCCAGCAGCTTAGGCCCAACCATCTCTGGGGCCAACGTCCTGACTTTC. Translating gives CASSLGPTISGANVLTF.